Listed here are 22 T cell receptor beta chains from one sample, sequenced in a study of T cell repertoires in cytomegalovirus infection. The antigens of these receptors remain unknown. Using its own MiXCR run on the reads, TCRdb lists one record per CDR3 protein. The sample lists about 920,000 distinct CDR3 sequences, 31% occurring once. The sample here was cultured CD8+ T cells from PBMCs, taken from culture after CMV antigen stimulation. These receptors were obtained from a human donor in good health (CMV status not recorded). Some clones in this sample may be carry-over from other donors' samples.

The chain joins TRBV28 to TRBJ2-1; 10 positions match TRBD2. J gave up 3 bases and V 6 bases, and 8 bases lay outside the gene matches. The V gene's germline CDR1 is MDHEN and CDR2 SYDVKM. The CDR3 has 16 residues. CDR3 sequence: CASSSLAGTYYNEQFF. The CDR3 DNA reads TGTGCCAGCAGCTCACTAGCGGGGACCTACTACAATGAGCAGTTCTTC.

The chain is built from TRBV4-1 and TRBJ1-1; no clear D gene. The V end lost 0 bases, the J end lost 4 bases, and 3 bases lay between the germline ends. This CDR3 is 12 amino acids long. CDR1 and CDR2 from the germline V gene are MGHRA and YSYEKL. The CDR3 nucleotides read TGCGCCAGCAGCCAAGATCCCACTGAAGCTTTCTTT. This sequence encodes CASSQDPTEAFF.

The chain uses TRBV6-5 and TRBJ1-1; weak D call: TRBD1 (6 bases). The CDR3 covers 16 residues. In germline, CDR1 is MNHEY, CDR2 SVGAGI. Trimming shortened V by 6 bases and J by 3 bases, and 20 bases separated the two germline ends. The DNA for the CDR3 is TGTGCCAGCAGCCCCCGAGGGTACAGGGAAGACACTGAAGCTTTCTTT. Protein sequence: CASSPRGYREDTEAFF.

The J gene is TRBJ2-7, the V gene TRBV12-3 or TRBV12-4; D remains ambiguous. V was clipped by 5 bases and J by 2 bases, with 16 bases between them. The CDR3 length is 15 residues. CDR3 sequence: CASSQDVFLAYEQYF. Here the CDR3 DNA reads TGTGCCAGCAGTCAGGACGTTTTCCTCGCCTACGAGCAGTACTTC.

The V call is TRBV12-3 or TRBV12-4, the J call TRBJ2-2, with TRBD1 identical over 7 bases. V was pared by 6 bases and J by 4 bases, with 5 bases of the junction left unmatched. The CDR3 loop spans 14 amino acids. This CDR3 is CASRANRGTGELFF. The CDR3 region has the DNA TGTGCCAGCAGAGCGAACAGGGGCACCGGGGAGCTGTTTTTT.

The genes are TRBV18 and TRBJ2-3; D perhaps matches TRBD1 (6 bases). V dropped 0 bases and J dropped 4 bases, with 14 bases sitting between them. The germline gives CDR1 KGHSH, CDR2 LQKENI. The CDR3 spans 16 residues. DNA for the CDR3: TGTGCCAGCTCACCACCGGGACAAAGGACCGCAGATACGCAGTATTTT. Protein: CASSPPGQRTADTQYF.

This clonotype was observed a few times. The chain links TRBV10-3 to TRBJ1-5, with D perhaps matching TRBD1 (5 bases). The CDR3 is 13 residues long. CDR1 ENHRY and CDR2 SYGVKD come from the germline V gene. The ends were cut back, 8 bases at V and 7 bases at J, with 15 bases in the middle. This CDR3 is CAIQQGVSQPQHF. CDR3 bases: TGTGCCATCCAGCAGGGCGTGTCGCAGCCCCAGCATTTT.

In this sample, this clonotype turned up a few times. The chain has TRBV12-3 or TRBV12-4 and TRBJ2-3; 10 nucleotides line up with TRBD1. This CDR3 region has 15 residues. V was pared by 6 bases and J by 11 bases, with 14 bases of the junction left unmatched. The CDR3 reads CASRTDRGDFIMQYF. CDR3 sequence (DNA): TGTGCCAGCAGAACGGACAGGGGGGATTTCATCATGCAGTATTTT.

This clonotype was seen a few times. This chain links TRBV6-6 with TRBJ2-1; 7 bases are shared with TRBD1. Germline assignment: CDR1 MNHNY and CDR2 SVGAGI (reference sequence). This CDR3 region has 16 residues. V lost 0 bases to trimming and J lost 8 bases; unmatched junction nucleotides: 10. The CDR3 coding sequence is TGTGCCAGCAGTTACTCGCACCCCGGGACAGCAGATGAGCAGTTCTTC. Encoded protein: CASSYSHPGTADEQFF.

CDR3 nucleotide sequence: TGTGCCACCAGCACTCGACGGGGCGGTGAGACCCAGTACTTC. This sequence encodes CATSTRRGGETQYF. The chain has TRBV15 and TRBJ2-5; the D gene could be TRBD1 or TRBD2 (5 bases each). From germline, CDR1 is LNHNV and CDR2 YYDKDF (reference sequence). The CDR3 length is 14 residues. V was trimmed by 4 bases and J by 5 bases, leaving 14 bases between them.

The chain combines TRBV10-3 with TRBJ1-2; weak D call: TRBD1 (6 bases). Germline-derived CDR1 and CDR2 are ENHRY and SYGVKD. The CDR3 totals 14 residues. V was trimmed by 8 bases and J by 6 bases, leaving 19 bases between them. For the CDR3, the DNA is TGTGCCATCCCGAGCCAGGACAGCTACAATGGCTACACCTTC. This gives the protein CAIPSQDSYNGYTF.

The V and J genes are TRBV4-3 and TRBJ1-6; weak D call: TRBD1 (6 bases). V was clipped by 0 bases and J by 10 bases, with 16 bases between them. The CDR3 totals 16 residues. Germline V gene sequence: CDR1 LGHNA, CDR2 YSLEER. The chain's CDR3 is CASSQEVSRGDSPLHF. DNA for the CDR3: TGCGCCAGCAGCCAAGAAGTAAGCAGGGGCGACTCACCCCTCCACTTT.

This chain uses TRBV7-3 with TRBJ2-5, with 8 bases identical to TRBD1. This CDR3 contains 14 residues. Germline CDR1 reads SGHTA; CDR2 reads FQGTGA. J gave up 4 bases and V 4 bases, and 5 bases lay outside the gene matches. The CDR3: CASSSARGRETQYF. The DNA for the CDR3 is TGTGCCAGCAGCTCTGCCAGGGGGCGAGAGACCCAGTACTTC.

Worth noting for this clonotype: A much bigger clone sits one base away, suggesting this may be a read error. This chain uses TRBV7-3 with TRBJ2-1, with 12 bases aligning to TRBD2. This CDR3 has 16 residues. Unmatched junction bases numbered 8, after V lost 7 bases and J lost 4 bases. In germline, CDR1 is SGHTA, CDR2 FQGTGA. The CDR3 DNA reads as TGTGCCAGCAACTCAATACTAGCGGGGGGATACAATGAGCAGTTCTTC. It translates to CASNSILAGGYNEQFF.

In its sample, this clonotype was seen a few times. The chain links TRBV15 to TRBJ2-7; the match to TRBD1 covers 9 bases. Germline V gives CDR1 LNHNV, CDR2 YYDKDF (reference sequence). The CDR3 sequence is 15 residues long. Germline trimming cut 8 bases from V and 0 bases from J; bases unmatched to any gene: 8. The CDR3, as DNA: TGTGCCACCCTCAGGACAGGGGCAAGCTCCTACGAGCAGTACTTC. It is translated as CATLRTGASSYEQYF.

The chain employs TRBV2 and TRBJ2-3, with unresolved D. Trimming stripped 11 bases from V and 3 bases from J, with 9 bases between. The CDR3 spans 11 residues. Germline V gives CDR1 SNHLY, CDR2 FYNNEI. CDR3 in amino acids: CAASRTDTQYF. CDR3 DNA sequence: TGTGCCGCTTCTAGGACAGATACGCAGTATTTT.

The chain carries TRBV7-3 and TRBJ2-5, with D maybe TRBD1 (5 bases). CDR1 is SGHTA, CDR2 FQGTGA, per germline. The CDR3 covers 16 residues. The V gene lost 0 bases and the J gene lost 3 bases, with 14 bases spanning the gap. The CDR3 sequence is CASSLTPSVGEETQYF. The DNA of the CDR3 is TGTGCCAGCAGCTTAACCCCTTCGGTAGGGGAAGAGACCCAGTACTTC.

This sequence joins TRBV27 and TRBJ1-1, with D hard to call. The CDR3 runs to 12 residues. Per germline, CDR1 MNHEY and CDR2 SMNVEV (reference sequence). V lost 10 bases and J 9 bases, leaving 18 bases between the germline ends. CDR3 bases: TGTGCCATCCTAAAAGGGCCGAGCCAAGCTTTCTTT. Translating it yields CAILKGPSQAFF.

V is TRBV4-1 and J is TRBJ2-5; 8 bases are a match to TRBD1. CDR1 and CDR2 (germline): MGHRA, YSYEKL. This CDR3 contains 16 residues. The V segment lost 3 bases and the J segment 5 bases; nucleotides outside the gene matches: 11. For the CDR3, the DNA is TGCGCCAGCAGCCATAGACAGGGGAATAACGGCGAGACCCAGTACTTC. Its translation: CASSHRQGNNGETQYF.

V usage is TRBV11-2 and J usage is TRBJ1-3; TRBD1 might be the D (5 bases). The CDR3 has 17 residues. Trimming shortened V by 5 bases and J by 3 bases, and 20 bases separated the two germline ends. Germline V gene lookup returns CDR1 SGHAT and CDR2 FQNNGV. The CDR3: CASSPRVFRGDGNTIYF. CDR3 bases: TGTGCCAGCAGCCCGCGGGTCTTCCGAGGGGATGGAAACACCATATATTTT.

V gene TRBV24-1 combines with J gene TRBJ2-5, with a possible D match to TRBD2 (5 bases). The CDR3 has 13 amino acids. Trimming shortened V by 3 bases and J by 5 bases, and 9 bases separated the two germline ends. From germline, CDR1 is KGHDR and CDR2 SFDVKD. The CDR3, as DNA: TGTGCCACCAGTGATCGTCGCGGGGAGACCCAGTACTTC. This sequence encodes CATSDRRGETQYF.

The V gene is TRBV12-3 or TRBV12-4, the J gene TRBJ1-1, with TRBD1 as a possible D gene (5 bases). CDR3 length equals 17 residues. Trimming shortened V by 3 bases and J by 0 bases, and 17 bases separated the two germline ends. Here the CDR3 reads CASSFPLLGEVNTEAFF. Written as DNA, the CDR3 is TGTGCCAGCAGTTTTCCCCTCTTGGGGGAGGTGAACACTGAAGCTTTCTTT.